One sample yielded the 18 T cell receptor beta chains listed below, sequenced in a study of blood T cells in healthy people across ages. Alongside a J-beta primer mix, a sample-barcoded 5' primer served in a second PCR lasting roughly 6 to 12 cycles. TCRdb used MiXCR to reprocess the 5' RACE reads, holding one entry per CDR3 protein. This table holds roughly 1,700,000 distinct CDR3 sequences, under 30% found once. The sequenced sample consisted of blood. These receptors were collected from a young woman in good health.

The sample holds a few counts of this clonotype. The rearrangement uses TRBV29-1 and TRBJ1-2; TRBD1 matches at 8 bases. V was clipped by 3 bases and J by 1 base; unmatched bases: 7. Germline V lookup: CDR1 SQVTM, CDR2 ANQGSEA. The length of the CDR3 is 15 residues. The CDR3 spells CSVDYAGQGNYGYTF. The CDR3 nucleotides are TGCAGCGTTGATTACGCCGGACAGGGTAACTATGGCTACACCTTC. Variable domain in full (rest from reference TRBV29-1 and TRBJ1-2): SAVISQKPSRDICQRGTSLTIQCQVDSQVTMMFWYRQQPGQSLTLIATANQGSEATYESGFVIDKFPISRPNLTFSTLTVSNMSPEDSSIYLCSVDYAGQGNYGYTFGSGTRLTVV.

This clonotype was detected ten times or more. The rearrangement uses TRBV9 and TRBJ1-2, with 7 bases lining up with TRBD1. V lost 4 bases, J lost 7 bases, and 4 bases stayed unmatched. Germline CDR1 is SGDLS and CDR2 is YYNGEE. The CDR3 is made up of 12 amino acids. In DNA form, the CDR3 reads TGTGCCAGCAGCTCGAACAGGGGTGGCTACACCTTC. It is translated as CASSSNRGGYTF.

This clonotype was found many times. V usage is TRBV20-1 and J usage is TRBJ2-7; D remains ambiguous. CDR3 length: 14 residues. Germline V gives CDR1 DFQATT, CDR2 SNEGSKA (reference sequence). Trimming took 0 bases from V and 2 from J, leaving 11 bases between them. The DNA for the CDR3 is TGCAGTGCTAGAGATTTTAGCCAAACCTACGAGCAGTACTTC. Its protein is CSARDFSQTYEQYF.

The rearrangement joins TRBV9 to TRBJ2-5, with 11 bases fitting TRBD2. Germline-derived CDR1 and CDR2 are SGDLS and YYNGEE. V dropped 4 bases and J dropped 0; count of bases not matched to a gene: 8. The CDR3 is 17 amino acids. CDR3 nucleotide sequence: TGTGCCAGCAGCCCCCAGCGACTAGCGGGGTACCAAGAGACCCAGTACTTC. Translating gives CASSPQRLAGYQETQYF.

This clonotype has only a few counts. This sequence joins TRBV7-2 and TRBJ2-1, with D possibly being TRBD2 (6 bases). This CDR3 is 18 amino acids long. V was trimmed by 5 bases and J by 3 bases, leaving 23 bases between them. CDR1 and CDR2 from the germline V gene are SGHTA and FQGNSA. CDR3 sequence reads: CASSLGTLRGLFYNEQFF. CDR3 nucleotides: TGTGCCAGCAGCCTCGGGACTTTGCGGGGCTTATTCTACAATGAGCAGTTCTTC.

This clonotype appeared many times. The chain is built from TRBV5-1 and TRBJ2-3, with 7 bases that match TRBD2. Germline V gene sequence: CDR1 SGHRS, CDR2 YFSETQ. The CDR3 length is 15 residues. Trimming cost V 2 bases and J 1 base; bases outside gene matches: 4. The CDR3 nucleotides read TGCGCCAGCAGCTTCGGAGCGGGACGCACAGATACGCAGTATTTT. It specifies CASSFGAGRTDTQYF.

This clonotype was seen repeatedly, ten times or more. V usage is TRBV10-1 and J usage is TRBJ2-1; the D is unclear. CDR3 length: 13 residues. Deletions cut 1 base from V and 1 base from J, with 2 bases between. The germline V gene encodes CDR1 WNHNN and CDR2 SYGVQD (reference sequence). The chain's CDR3 is CASSELSYNEQFF. As DNA, the CDR3 is TGCGCCAGCAGTGAGTTGTCCTACAATGAGCAGTTCTTC.

The sample holds many counts of this clonotype. The J gene is TRBJ2-4, the V gene TRBV7-2; TRBD2 matches 8 bases. Losses at the gene ends were 5 bases for V and 0 bases for J; bases not matched to a gene: 6. The CDR3 runs to 16 residues. Germline V gene lookup returns CDR1 SGHTA and CDR2 FQGNSA. CDR3 region: CASSPELAAAKNIQYF. CDR3 DNA: TGTGCCAGCAGCCCCGAACTAGCGGCAGCCAAAAACATTCAGTACTTC.

This chain uses TRBV6-6 with TRBJ2-3; possibly TRBD1 or TRBD2 for D (5 bases each). This CDR3 has 15 residues. The V and J ends lost 7 bases and 0 bases respectively, with 14 bases between them. Germline lookup yields CDR1 MNHNY and CDR2 SVGAGI (reference sequence). The CDR3 nucleotides read TGTGCCAGCACCTCGGGGCGTTCTAGCACAGATACGCAGTATTTT. As protein: CASTSGRSSTDTQYF.

V usage is TRBV5-1 and J usage is TRBJ2-3; 8 bases align to TRBD2. The length of the CDR3 is 16 residues. V dropped 2 bases and J dropped 1; count of bases not matched to a gene: 6. The germline gives CDR1 SGHRS, CDR2 YFSETQ. Written as DNA, the CDR3 is TGCGCCAGCAGCTTATCGGGGGGGCCTGGCACAGATACGCAGTATTTT. Translation: CASSLSGGPGTDTQYF.

This chain joins TRBV5-1 and TRBJ2-7; 9 bases fit TRBD1. V trimming: 6 bases; J trimming: 5 bases; junction bases outside the gene matches: 12. Germline-derived CDR1 and CDR2 are SGHRS and YFSETQ. This CDR3 region has 15 residues. In DNA, the CDR3 is TGCGCCAGCACCCTCGTGCCCGGGACAGGGAACGAGCAGTACTTC. It translates to CASTLVPGTGNEQYF. The whole variable domain, remainder taken from reference TRBV5-1 and TRBJ2-7, is KAGVTQTPRYLIKTRGQQVTLSCSPISGHRSVSWYQQTPGQGLQFLFEYFSETQRNKGNFPGRFSGRQFSNSRSEMNVSTLELGDSALYLCASTLVPGTGNEQYFGPGTRLTVT.

There are a few counts of this clonotype. The rearrangement links TRBV6-5 to TRBJ2-2; D not resolved. Trimming cost V 8 bases and J 4 bases, with 11 bases left between them. CDR1 MNHEY and CDR2 SVGAGI come from the germline V gene. CDR3 length: 13 amino acids. The CDR3, as DNA: TGTGCCAGCGGTGCTCCGATCACCGGGGAGCTGTTTTTT. Translated, it gives CASGAPITGELFF.

This clonotype was observed a few times. The genes are TRBV5-4 and TRBJ2-2, with TRBD2 matching 7 bases. Germline CDR1 reads SGHNT; CDR2 reads YYREEE (reference sequence). This CDR3 comprises 14 residues. The ends lost 6 bases at V and 4 bases at J; junction bases unmatched: 6. CDR3 in DNA: TGTGCCAGCACGCGTGTAGCGGGCACCGGGGAGCTGTTTTTT. Its translation is CASTRVAGTGELFF.

A note on this clonotype: With a much larger clone just one base away, this may be a read error. The chain combines TRBV20-1 with TRBJ2-1, with 11 bases aligning to TRBD2. Losses at the gene ends were 4 bases for V and 10 bases for J; bases not matched to a gene: 15. Germline assignment: CDR1 DFQATT and CDR2 SNEGSKA (reference sequence). The CDR3 runs to 16 residues. Here the CDR3 reads CSANPGLAANLYEQFF. Written as DNA, the CDR3 is TGCAGTGCTAACCCGGGACTAGCGGCCAATCTCTACGAGCAGTTCTTC.

The chain is built from TRBV7-9 and TRBJ2-4, with a possible D match to TRBD1 (5 bases). CDR3 length equals 15 residues. Per the germline V gene, CDR1 is SEHNR and CDR2 is FQNEAQ (reference sequence). Trimming cost V 0 bases and J 1 base, with 7 bases left between them. CDR3 region: CASSLANRAKNIQYF. In nucleotides, the CDR3 is TGTGCCAGCAGCTTAGCCAACAGGGCCAAAAACATTCAGTACTTC.

This clonotype came up many times. The J gene is TRBJ2-7, the V gene TRBV5-1; the match to TRBD1 covers 7 bases. The CDR3 runs to 15 residues. Germline loops: CDR1 SGHRS, CDR2 YFSETQ. The V and J ends lost 2 bases and 6 bases, in that order; junction bases with no gene match: 11. CDR3 bases: TGCGCCAGCAGCTTAACCAGGGGGTATATGGTCGAGCAGTACTTC. Protein product: CASSLTRGYMVEQYF.

The chain employs TRBV19 and TRBJ1-5; D perhaps matches TRBD1 (6 bases). This CDR3 region has 14 residues. V lost 6 bases to trimming and J lost 2 bases, with 11 bases between them. Germline-derived CDR1 and CDR2 are LNHDA and SQIVND (reference sequence). The CDR3, as DNA: TGTGCCAGTAGAGAACAGGGAGGCAATCAGCCCCAGCATTTT. It encodes CASREQGGNQPQHF. Combining the CDR3 with reference TRBV19 and TRBJ1-5 gives the whole variable domain DGGITQSPKYLFRKEGQNVTLSCEQNLNHDAMYWYRQDPGQGLRLIYYSQIVNDFQKGDIAEGYSVSREKKESFPLTVTSAQKNPTAFYLCASREQGGNQPQHFGDGTRLSIL.

The gene calls are TRBV4-1 and TRBJ1-5; TRBD1 matches 9 bases. The CDR3 has 20 residues. J was trimmed by 1 base and V by 0 bases; bases with no gene match: 13. The germline V gene has CDR1 MGHRA and CDR2 YSYEKL. The CDR3 DNA reads as TGCGCCAGCAGCCAAGATTACCGGACAGGGGTATCGTTGAGCAATCAGCCCCAGCATTTT. The encoded protein is CASSQDYRTGVSLSNQPQHF.